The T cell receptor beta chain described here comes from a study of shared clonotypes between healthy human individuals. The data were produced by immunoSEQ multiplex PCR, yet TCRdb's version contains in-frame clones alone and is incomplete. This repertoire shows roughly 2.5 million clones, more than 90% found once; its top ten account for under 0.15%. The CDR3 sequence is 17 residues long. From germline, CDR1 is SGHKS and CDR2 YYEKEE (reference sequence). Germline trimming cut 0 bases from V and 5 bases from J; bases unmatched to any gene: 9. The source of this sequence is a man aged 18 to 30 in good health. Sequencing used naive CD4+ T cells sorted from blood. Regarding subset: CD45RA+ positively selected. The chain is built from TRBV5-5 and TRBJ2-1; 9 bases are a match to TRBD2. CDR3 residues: CASSLGLGGRAHNEQFF. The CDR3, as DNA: TGTGCCAGCAGCTTGGGTCTCGGCGGGAGGGCCCACAATGAGCAGTTCTTC.